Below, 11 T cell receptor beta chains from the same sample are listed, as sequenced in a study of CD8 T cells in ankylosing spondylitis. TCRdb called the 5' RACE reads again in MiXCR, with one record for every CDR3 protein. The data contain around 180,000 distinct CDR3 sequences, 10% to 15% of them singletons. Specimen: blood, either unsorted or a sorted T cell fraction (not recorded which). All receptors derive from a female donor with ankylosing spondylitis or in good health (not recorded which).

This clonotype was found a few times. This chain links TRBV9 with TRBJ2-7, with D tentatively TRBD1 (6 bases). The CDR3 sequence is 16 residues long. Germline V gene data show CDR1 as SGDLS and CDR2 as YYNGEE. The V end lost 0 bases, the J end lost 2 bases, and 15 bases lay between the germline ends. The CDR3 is CASSVARQASTYEQYF. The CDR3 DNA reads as TGTGCCAGCAGCGTAGCTCGACAGGCATCAACCTACGAGCAGTACTTC.

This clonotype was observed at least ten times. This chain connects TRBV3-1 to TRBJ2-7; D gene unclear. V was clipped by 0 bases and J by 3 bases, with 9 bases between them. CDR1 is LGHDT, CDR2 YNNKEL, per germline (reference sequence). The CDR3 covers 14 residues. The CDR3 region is CASSQDFGLYEQYF. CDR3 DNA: TGTGCCAGCAGCCAAGATTTCGGCCTCTACGAGCAGTACTTC.

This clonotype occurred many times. The CDR3 loop reads CSARAGGGTGPFF. The CDR3 DNA reads TGCAGTGCTAGAGCGGGTGGAGGGACAGGTCCGTTCTTC. J is TRBJ2-1 and V is TRBV20-1, with 8 bases that match TRBD1. The ends lost 1 base at V and 15 bases at J; junction bases unmatched: 11. Germline CDR1 reads DFQATT; CDR2 reads SNEGSKA (reference sequence). The CDR3 is 13 residues long.

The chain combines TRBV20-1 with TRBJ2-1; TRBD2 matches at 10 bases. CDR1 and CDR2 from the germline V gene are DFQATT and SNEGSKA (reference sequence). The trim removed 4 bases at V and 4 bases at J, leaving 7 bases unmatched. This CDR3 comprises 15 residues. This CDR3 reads CSAILAGGYYNEQFF. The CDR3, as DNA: TGCAGTGCTATTTTAGCGGGAGGTTATTACAATGAGCAGTTCTTC.

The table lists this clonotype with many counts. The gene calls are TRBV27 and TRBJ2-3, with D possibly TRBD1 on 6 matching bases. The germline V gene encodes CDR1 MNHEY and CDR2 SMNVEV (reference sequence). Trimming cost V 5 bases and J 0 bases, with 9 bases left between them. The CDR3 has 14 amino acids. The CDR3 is CASSRGSSTDTQYF. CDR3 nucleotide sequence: TGTGCCAGCAGTAGGGGGAGCAGCACAGATACGCAGTATTTT.

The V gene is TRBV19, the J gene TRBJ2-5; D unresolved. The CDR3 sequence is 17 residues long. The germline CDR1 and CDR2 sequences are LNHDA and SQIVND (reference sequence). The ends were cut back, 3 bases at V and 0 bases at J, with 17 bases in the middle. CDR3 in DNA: TGTGCCAGTAGTATTGCGCCCCGCCCGCTCTACCAAGAGACCCAGTACTTC. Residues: CASSIAPRPLYQETQYF.

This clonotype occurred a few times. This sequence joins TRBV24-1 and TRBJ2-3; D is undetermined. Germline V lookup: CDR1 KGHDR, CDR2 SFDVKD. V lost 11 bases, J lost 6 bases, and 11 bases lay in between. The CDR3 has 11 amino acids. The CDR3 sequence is CASGRADTQYF. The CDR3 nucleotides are TGTGCCAGCGGACGGGCGGATACGCAGTATTTT.

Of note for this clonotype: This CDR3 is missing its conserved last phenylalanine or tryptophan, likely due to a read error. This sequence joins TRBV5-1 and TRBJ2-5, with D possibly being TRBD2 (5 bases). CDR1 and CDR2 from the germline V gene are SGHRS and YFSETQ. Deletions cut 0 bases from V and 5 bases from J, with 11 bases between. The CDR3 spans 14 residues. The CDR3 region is CASSLVAWEETQYL. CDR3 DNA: TGCGCCAGCAGCTTGGTGGCGTGGGAGGAGACCCAGTACCTC.

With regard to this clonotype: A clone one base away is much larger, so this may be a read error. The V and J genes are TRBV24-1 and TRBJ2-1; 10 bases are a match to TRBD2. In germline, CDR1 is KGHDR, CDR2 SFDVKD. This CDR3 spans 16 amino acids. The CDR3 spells CATSEVAGGSHNEQFF. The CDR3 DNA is TGTGCCACCAGTGAAGTAGCGGGAGGCTCCCACAATGAGCAGTTCTTC.

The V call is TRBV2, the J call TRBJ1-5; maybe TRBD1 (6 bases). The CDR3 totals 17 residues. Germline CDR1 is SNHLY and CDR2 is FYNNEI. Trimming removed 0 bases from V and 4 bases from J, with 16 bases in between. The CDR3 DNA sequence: TGTGCCAGCAGTGAAGCTGGGTGGGACATCGTAAATCAGCCCCAGCATTTT. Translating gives CASSEAGWDIVNQPQHF.

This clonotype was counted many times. The CDR3 sequence is CASSWDTSSGNTIYF. CDR3 coding DNA: TGTGCCAGCTCGTGGGACACGAGCTCTGGAAACACCATATATTTT. The chain links TRBV18 to TRBJ1-3, with D tentatively TRBD1 (6 bases). Trimming removed 6 bases at V and 0 bases at J, with 12 bases between. The germline gives CDR1 KGHSH, CDR2 LQKENI. CDR3 length equals 15 residues. The entire variable domain, with the rest obtained from reference TRBV18 and TRBJ1-3, is as follows: NAGVMQNPRHLVRRRGQEARLRCSPMKGHSHVYWYRQLPEEGLKFMVYLQKENIIDESGMPKERFSAEFPKEGPSILRIQQVVRGDSAAYFCASSWDTSSGNTIYFGEGSWLTVV.